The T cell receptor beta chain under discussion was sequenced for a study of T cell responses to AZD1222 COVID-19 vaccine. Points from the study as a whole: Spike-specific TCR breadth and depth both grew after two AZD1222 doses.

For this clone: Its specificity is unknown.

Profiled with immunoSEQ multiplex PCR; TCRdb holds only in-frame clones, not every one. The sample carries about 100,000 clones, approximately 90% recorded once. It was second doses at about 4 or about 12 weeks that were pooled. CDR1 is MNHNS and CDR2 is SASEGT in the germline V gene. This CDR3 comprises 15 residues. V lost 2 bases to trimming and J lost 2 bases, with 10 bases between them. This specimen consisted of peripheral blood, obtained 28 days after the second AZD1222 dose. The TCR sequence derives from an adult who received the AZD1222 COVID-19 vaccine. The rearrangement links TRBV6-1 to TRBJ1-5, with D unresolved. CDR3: CASSELGVGNQPQHF. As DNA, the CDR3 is TGTGCCAGCAGTGAACTGGGTGTGGGCAATCAGCCCCAGCATTTT.